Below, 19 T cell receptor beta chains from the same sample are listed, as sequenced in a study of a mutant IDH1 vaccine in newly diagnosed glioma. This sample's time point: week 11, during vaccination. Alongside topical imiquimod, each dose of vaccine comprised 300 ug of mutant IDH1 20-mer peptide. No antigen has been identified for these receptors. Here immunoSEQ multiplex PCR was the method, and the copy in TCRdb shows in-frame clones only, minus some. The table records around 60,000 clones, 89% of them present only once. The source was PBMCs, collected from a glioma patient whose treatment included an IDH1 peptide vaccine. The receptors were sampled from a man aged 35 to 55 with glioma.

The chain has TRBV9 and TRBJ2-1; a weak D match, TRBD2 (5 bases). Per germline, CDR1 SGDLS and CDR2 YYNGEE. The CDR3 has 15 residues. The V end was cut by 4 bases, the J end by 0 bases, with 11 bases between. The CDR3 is CASSLSGDSYNEQFF. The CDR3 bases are TGTGCCAGCAGCCTCTCCGGGGACTCCTACAATGAGCAGTTCTTC. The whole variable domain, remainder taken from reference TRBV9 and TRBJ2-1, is DSGVTQTPKHLITATGQRVTLRCSPRSGDLSVYWYQQSLDQGLQFLIQYYNGEERAKGNILERFSAQQFPDLHSELNLSSLELGDSALYFCASSLSGDSYNEQFFGPGTRLTVL.

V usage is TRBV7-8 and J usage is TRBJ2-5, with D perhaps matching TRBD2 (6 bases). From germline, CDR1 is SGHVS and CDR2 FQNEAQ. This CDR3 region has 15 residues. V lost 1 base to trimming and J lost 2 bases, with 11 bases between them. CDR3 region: CASSLGGLSQETQYF. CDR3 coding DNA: TGTGCCAGCAGCTTAGGGGGACTTTCTCAAGAGACCCAGTACTTC.

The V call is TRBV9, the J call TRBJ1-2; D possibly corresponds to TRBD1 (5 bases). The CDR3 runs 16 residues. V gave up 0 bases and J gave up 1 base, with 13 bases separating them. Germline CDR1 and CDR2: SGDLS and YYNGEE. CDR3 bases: TGTGCCAGCAGCGTAGGCTGGGACCTTAGTAACTATGGCTACACCTTC. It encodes CASSVGWDLSNYGYTF.

As DNA, the CDR3 is TGTGCCAGCAGCTTAGTGGGGACAGGGAAAAATCAGCCCCAGCATTTT. This encodes CASSLVGTGKNQPQHF. The chain combines TRBV7-9 with TRBJ1-5; 9 positions agree with TRBD1. CDR1 and CDR2 from the germline V gene are SEHNR and FQNEAQ (reference sequence). V trimming: 1 base; J trimming: 4 bases; junction bases outside the gene matches: 5. This CDR3 is built from 16 residues.

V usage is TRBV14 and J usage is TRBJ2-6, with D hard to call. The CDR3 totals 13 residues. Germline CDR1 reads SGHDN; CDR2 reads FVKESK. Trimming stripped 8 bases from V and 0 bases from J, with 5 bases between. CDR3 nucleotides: TGTGCCAGCTCCCACTCTGGGGCCAACGTCCTGACTTTC. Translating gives CASSHSGANVLTF.

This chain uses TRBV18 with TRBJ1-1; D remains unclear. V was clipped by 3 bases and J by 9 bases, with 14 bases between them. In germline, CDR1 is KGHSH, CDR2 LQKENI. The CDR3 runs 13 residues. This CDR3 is CASSPDREKQAFF. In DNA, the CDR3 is TGTGCCAGCTCACCTGACCGGGAGAAGCAAGCTTTCTTT.

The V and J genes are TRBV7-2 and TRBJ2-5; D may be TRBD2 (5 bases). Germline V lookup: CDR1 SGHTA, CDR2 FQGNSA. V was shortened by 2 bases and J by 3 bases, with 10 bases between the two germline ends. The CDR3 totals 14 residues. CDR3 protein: CASSLRGQKETQYF. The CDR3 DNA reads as TGTGCCAGCAGCTTACGGGGTCAGAAAGAGACCCAGTACTTC.

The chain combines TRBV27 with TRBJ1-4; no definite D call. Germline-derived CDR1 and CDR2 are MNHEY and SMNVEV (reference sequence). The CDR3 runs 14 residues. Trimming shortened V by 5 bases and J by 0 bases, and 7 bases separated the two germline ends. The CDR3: CASSPRTTNEKLFF. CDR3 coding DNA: TGTGCCAGCAGTCCGAGAACAACTAATGAAAAACTGTTTTTT.

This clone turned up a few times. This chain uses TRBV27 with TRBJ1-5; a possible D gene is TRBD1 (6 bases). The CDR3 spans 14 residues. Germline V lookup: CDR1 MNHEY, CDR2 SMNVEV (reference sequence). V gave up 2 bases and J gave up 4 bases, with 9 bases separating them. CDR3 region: CASSLGQKNQPQHF. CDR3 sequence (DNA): TGTGCCAGCAGTTTAGGACAGAAGAATCAGCCCCAGCATTTT.

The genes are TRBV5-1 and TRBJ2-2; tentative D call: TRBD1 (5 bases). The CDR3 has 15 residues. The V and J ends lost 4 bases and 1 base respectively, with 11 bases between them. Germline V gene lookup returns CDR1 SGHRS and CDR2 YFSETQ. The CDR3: CASSGKQENTGELFF. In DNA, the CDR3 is TGCGCCAGCAGCGGAAAACAGGAGAACACCGGGGAGCTGTTTTTT.

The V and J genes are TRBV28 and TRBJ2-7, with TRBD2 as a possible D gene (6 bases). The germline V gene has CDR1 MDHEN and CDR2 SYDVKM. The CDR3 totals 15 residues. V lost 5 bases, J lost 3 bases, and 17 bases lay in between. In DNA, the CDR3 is TGTGCCAGCAGTACCCCAGGCGGGGCCCACTACGAGCAGTACTTC. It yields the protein CASSTPGGAHYEQYF.

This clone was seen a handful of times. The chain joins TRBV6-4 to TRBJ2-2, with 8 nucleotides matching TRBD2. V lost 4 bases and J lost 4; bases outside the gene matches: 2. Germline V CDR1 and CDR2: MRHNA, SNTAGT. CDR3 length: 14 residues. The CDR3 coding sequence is TGTGCCAGCAGTGCGGGGGGGCCCACCGGGGAGCTGTTTTTT. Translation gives CASSAGGPTGELFF.

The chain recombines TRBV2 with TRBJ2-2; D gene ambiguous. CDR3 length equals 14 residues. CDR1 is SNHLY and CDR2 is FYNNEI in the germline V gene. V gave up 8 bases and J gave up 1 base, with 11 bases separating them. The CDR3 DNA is TGTGCCAGCGGTTGGACGGTGAACACCGGGGAGCTGTTTTTT. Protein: CASGWTVNTGELFF. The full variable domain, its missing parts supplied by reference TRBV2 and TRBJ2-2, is EPEVTQTPSHQVTQMGQEVILRCVPISNHLYFYWYRQILGQKVEFLVSFYNNEISEKSEIFDDQFSVERPDGSNFTLKIRSTKLEDSAMYFCASGWTVNTGELFFGEGSRLTVL.

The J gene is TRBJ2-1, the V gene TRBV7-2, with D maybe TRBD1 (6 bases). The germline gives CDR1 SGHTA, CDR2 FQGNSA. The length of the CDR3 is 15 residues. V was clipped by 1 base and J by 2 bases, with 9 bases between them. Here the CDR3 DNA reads TGTGCCAGCAGCTTAGACAGGGCGGCCTACAATGAGCAGTTCTTC. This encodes CASSLDRAAYNEQFF.

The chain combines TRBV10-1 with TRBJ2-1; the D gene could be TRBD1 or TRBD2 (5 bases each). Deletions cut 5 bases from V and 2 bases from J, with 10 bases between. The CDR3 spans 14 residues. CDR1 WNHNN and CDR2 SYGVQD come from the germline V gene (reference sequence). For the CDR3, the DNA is TGCGCCAGCAGTCCAGGGACCACCTACAATGAGCAGTTCTTC. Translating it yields CASSPGTTYNEQFF.

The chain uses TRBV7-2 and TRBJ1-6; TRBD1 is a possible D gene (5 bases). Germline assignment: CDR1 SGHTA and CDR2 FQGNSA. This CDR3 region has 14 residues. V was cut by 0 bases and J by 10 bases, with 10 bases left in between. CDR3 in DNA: TGTGCCAGCAGCTTAGCTTCGGGGGACTCACCCCTCCACTTT. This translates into CASSLASGDSPLHF. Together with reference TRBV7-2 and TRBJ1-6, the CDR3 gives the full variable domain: GAGVSQSPSNKVTEKGKDVELRCDPISGHTALYWYRQSLGQGLEFLIYFQGNSAPDKSGLPSDRFSAERTGGSVSTLTIQRTQQEDSAVYLCASSLASGDSPLHFGNGTRLTVT.

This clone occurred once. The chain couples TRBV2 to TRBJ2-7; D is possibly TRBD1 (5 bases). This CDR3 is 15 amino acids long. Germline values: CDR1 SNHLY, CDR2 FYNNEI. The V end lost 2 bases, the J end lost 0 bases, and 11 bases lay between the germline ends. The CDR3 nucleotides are TGTGCCAGCAGTGAATGGGCAGACAGCTCCTACGAGCAGTACTTC. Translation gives CASSEWADSSYEQYF.

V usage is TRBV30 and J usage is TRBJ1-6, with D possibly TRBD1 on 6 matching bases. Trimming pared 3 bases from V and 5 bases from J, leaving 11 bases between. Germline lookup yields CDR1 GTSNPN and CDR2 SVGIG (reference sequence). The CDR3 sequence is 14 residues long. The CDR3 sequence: CAWREGGDNSPLHF. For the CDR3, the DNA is TGTGCCTGGAGGGAAGGGGGAGATAATTCACCCCTCCACTTT.

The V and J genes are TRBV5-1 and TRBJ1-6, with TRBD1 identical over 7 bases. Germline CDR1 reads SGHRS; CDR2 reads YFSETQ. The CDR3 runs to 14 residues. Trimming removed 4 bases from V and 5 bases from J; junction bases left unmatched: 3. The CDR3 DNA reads TGCGCCAGCAGCATAGACAGGGATAATTCACCCCTCCACTTT. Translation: CASSIDRDNSPLHF.